This TCR beta chain is drawn from a study of blood T cell repertoires in COVID-19. Here immunoSEQ multiplex PCR was the method, and the copy in TCRdb shows in-frame clones only, minus some. Of 190,000 or so clones detected, about 85% appear once; the ten largest clones hold 7.5% to 10%. The receptor was isolated from a woman aged 80 or over with acute or convalescent COVID-19. Specimen: peripheral blood.

CDR3 amino acids: CASSLTPGQYGYTF. The CDR3 DNA is TGCGCCAGCAGCTTGACTCCGGGACAGTATGGCTACACCTTC. The genes are TRBV5-1 and TRBJ1-2; TRBD1 aligns across 7 bases. V gave up 1 base and J gave up 5 bases; unmatched junction bases: 5. Germline V lookup: CDR1 SGHRS, CDR2 YFSETQ. The CDR3 has 14 residues.